This record concerns one T cell receptor beta chain sequence. Its antigen is still unknown. No much larger clone exists at a distance of one base, and base qualities are not known. Germline trimming amounts to 5 bases on V and 0 bases on J, with 12 as the count of junction bases outside the gene matches. Sequences GTSNPN (CDR1) and SVGIG (CDR2) are obtained from the germline V gene (reference sequence). The CDR3 sequence holds 17 residues, the cysteine and phenylalanine included. Solely the CDR3 DNA is kept, with 51 bases framed from the first base. The data originate from a study of cytotoxic CD8 clonotypes in ibrutinib-treated CLL (dated by TCRdb to the early 2020s). Regarding the study in general: The cohort included about 15 treatment-naive and some 10 relapsed/refractory patients; some 18 were IGHV unmutated. Cryopreserved peripheral blood mononuclear cells were obtained prior to treatment, at the time of response, and at either disease progression or sustained remission. Longitudinal samples were obtainable from 26 of the 86 participants in the trial. Samples averaged about 260,000 productive templates and just under 95,000 productive rearrangements. Responses were partial in approximately 24 patients and complete in 2; after median approximately 69 months follow-up, about 14 stayed in remission and some twelve progressed. Response samples were taken after a median of roughly eleven months on treatment, ranging from about 6 to 36 months. Patients were still on ibrutinib when every remission and progressive disease sample was collected.

General findings and caveats noted by the study authors: Public clonotypes were found to be uncommon and were observed to contract or remain stable during treatment; the increase in clonality was shown to reflect expansion of private clonotypes at ibrutinib response. Baseline clonality exceeded that of age-matched healthy donors and correlated strongly with circulating CD8+ T-cell counts. Sampling times were not matched between patients in sustained remission and patients whose disease was progressing, and lymph node repertoires were not examined. Clonality increased at ibrutinib response, stayed stable in sustained remission, and fell back toward baseline at progression.

The goal of deep resolution MiSeq sequencing was a depth between 1 in 1 million and 1 in 200,000 T cells, and coverage averaged 10x per clonotype. The immunoSEQ hsTCRB Kit was used to generate TCR beta libraries. As for the original processing: Data were analyzed with ImmunoSEQ Data Assistant and ImmunoSEQ Analyzer, with V, D and J genes assigned per IMGT definitions. Clonality was computed as one minus normalized Shannon entropy of productive rearrangement frequencies, ranging from 0 to 1. Only overrepresented clonotypes making up at least 0.05% of each patient's repertoire were included in the public clonotype analysis. About twelve repertoires from age-matched healthy donors, obtained from immuneACCESS, served as clonality controls. TCRdb took this table from immuneACCESS and kept in-frame rearrangements with V and J called. Such tables lack part of the clones; where checked against another copy, unresolved V genes explain under half of the gap, and the rest is unexplained. V, J and clone size are those of that table, while D and trimming were read from the DNA. The sample contains approximately 67,000 clones, 65% to 85% of them found a single time. 7.7% of the sample comes from the top ten.

This specimen's time point label, interpreted: progressive disease on ibrutinib. Roughly 2.2 micrograms of genomic DNA were extracted from cryopreserved PBMCs for TCR beta library preparation. Longitudinal blood samples from CLL patients receiving ibrutinib monotherapy were subjected to high-throughput TCR beta sequencing. The patients took part in an open-label, single-center phase 2 trial of ibrutinib monotherapy. The clonotype was recovered from a human donor with chronic lymphocytic leukemia. The sequencing here drew on PBMCs, taken at disease progression, from a patient treated with ibrutinib. The V and J segments used are TRBV30 and TRBJ1-3, with 8 bases in between that match TRBD1. The CDR3 is CAWGQGRFYNSGNTIYF. The nucleotide sequence is TGTGCCTGGGGACAGGGAAGGTTCTATAACTCTGGAAACACCATATATTTT. With all but the CDR3 taken from the reference TRBV30 and TRBJ1-3 genes, the full variable domain is: SQTIHQWPATLVQPVGSPLSLECTVEGTSNPNLYWYRQAAGRGLQLLFYSVGIGQISSEVPQNLSASRPQDRQFILSSKKLLLSDSGFYLCAWGQGRFYNSGNTIYFGEGSWLTVV.